This record covers a single TCR beta chain. The antigen it recognizes is unknown. One base away there is no much larger clone; base qualities are not given. This record belongs to a study of cytomegalovirus exposure and HLA in healthy donors (dated 2017 in TCRdb). General notes on the study: An earlier analysis of 587 of the donors reported 276 Gb of sequence data and roughly 120 million unique TCR beta sequences obtained from around 170 million T cells. HLA typing covered class I and class II loci at four-digit resolution. In addition to the first cohort of roughly 670 subjects, a separate validation cohort of 120 different subjects was used. The T cell repertoires of 666 subjects were profiled by immunosequencing and related to cytomegalovirus serostatus. All discovery cohort repertoires had been generated on a single sequencing platform. The study was designed to test whether signatures of past pathogen exposure could be identified by cataloging public T cell receptors. To decide whether each TCR beta V gene segment behaved as functional or pseudogenic, an earlier analysis of 587 of the donors relied on high-throughput TCR beta sequencing. Because of strong linkage in the cohort, five DR-DQ haplotypes were treated as single units for association and clustering. Roughly 300 gigabases of sequencing data and around 85 million unique TCR sequences made up an early release that covered several hundred HLA-typed donors. On average, around 200,000 unique TCR beta nucleotide sequences were sequenced per donor among a few hundred genotyped donors of the cohort, with around 19% of those sequences being non-productive. The genetic ancestry cluster associated with self-reported Caucasian donors included roughly four fifths of the roughly 410 genotyped donors. A later genetic analysis used genome-wide SNP genotypes for about three fifths of the roughly 700 donors, treating that subset as a discovery cohort. Typing coverage varied by locus: roughly 620-640 donors for A, B, C, DRB1 and DQB1; some 520 for DQA1; approximately 610 for DPA1; roughly 470 for DPB1. To predict cytomegalovirus infection status, the study combined high-throughput TCR immunosequencing, statistical association of individual TCRs with disease status, and machine learning. To study patterns of TCR occurrence, a later analysis re-analyzed previously published TCR beta repertoires from 666 donors and added high-resolution HLA genotyping. Donor age, sex, ethnicity and CMV serostatus were collected together with the repertoire data. The later analysis used no new phenotypic data to find candidate immune exposures, relying instead on TCR beta sequences and their occurrence across donors. The paper's findings and limits, for the study overall: The classifier was reported to diagnose cytomegalovirus status with high specificity and sensitivity in both the original cohort and the validation cohort. In a later analysis, most CMV-associated TCR beta chains were found to appear HLA-restricted, with HLA associations seemingly driven largely by CMV exposure. Correlated functional status among segregating V segments might reflect linkage disequilibrium, but an unknown experimental factor could not be ruled out. According to a later genetic analysis, donors in an Asian-associated ancestry cluster had fewer N-insertions in productive TCRs than the approximately 650-donor mean. When HLA alleles, especially DR and DQ, strongly co-occurred, TCR associations were difficult to assign to individual alleles. Some IMGT-functional V segments, including TRBV6-2 and TRBV6-3, could not be distinguished by the 87-base-pair reads and were therefore excluded. A further reported finding was that TCR beta sequences accurately predicted the HLA-A and HLA-B alleles for most subjects in the first cohort. A later genetic analysis associated a missense DCLRE1C variant with V-gene and J-gene trimming of TCR beta chains, and an independent cohort replicated the association. In vitro tests confirmed that a few of the cytomegalovirus-associated TCR beta chains recognize cytomegalovirus antigens. According to a later analysis, TCR association rates differed among HLA loci, with DRB1 alleles showing the most associated TCRs and HLA-C alleles showing the fewest. The study gave a list of about 150 TCR beta chains associated with cytomegalovirus. Several of the top co-occurrence clusters appeared to be linked to parvovirus B19, influenza, CMV and Epstein-Barr virus, according to a later analysis. In a later analysis, around 17,000 TCR beta sequences were associated with specific HLA alleles at a false discovery rate of 0.05. Only TCR beta chains were sequenced in this cohort, and the absence of alpha or paired-chain data limited detectable features. In a later analysis, HLA-associated TCR beta chains were found to be more clonally expanded and to have lower generation probabilities than equally common non-associated chains. The sequencing pipeline was judged likely to have produced a cluster of highly shared sequence variants as a technical artifact. The earlier analysis of 587 of the donors excluded some 16 rarely observed V segments, including chromosome 9 orphons, because counts were too low. HLA typing was unavailable for some donors at each locus, so association tests used only the typed subset. For the cohort, immune exposure information was limited to CMV serostatus. The presence/absence analyses assumed that sequencing depth was roughly uniform across donors, and that assumption may not be true. It was suggested by the authors that the approach could potentially be generalized to other disease states and immunological phenotypes. While some public TCRs were present in many individuals, most TCR sequences turned up only very rarely across donors. In an earlier analysis of approximately 590 of the donors, most TCR beta V segments appeared in productive rearrangements about 87% or about 30% of the time, broadly matching IMGT annotations.

Library method: the immunoSEQ multiplex PCR assay. A mixture of 60 forward primers for TCR Vbeta segments and 13 reverse primers for TCR Jbeta segments was used in the multiplex PCR. Amplification of the CDR3 region of rearranged TCR beta genes was performed with a multiplex PCR assay on genomic DNA. On the Illumina HiSeq System, the amplified TCR beta libraries were sequenced as 87-base-pair reads. In the original analysis: In a later analysis, tens of millions of unique TCR beta chains were counted across the 666 repertoires, and roughly 10 million of these chains were shared by at least two donors. A nearest-neighbor algorithm error-corrected the raw reads and collapsed the reads into unique sequences, merging closely related sequences to remove PCR and sequencing errors. To assign V, D and J gene segments, CDR3 sequences were aligned to IMGT reference sequences. For a sequence to be retained, a match of at least six nucleotides to both a V gene segment and a J gene segment was required. Rearrangements were classified as productive when the CDR3 lacked stop codons and remained in frame with V and J, and all other rearrangements were classified as non-productive. CDR3 was defined by IMGT convention, running from the second conserved V-encoded cysteine to the conserved J-encoded phenylalanine. The earlier analysis of some 580 of the donors excluded any sequence lacking an unambiguous match to a single V gene segment. In an earlier analysis of some 590 of the donors, V segments were called functional above 56.7% productive rearrangements and were called segregating when the between-donor standard deviation exceeded 5%. A statistical classification framework was developed to diagnose cytomegalovirus status using the catalog of TCR beta chain sequences. In a later analysis, V and J genes were assigned by comparing TCR nucleotide sequences against IMGT/GENE-DB human TR gene sequences. A later analysis assigned CDR3 sequences and most-parsimonious VDJ recombination scenarios with the TCRdist pipeline. In a later analysis, each TCR beta chain was defined by its CDR3 amino acid sequence together with its V-gene family, and reads without a unique V-gene family were excluded. In a later analysis, approximately 590 highly shared, low-generation-probability nucleotide sequences were removed to address suspected cross-contamination and a sequencing artifact. In a later analysis, a clonal expansion index for each public chain was calculated from normalized within-repertoire ranks of inferred template counts. In a later analysis, generation probabilities were computed with a VDJ recombination model fitted to out-of-frame rearrangements, and the resulting probabilities were checked against IGoR. In a later analysis, hypergeometric tests were used to score TCR-TCR, TCR-HLA and TCR-CMV co-occurrence, with a repertoire-size bias correction applied to TCR pairs. A later analysis estimated false discovery rates by permuting HLA or CMV assignments 20 times. In a later analysis, co-occurring TCRs were grouped with DBSCAN, and TCRdist sequence similarity was added when clustering was performed within HLA-allele-positive subsets. For co-occurrence clustering, repertoires with fewer than 30,000 or more than 120,000 public chains were excluded, along with roughly five repertoires with anomalous nucleotide sharing. Imported from immuneACCESS, the table was reduced by TCRdb to in-frame sequences with V and J called. These copies leave out some clones; in studies compared against another copy, an unresolved V gene accounts for under half, and the cause of the remainder is not known. D and trimming come from the DNA, and the V and J calls and clone size come from that table. The sample table contains roughly 300,000 clones; only one count was recorded for more than 80% of them. The ten largest clones add up to roughly 4% of the sample.

The cohort was made up of 500 to 850 healthy bone marrow donors. At the time of sampling, all cohort members were nominally healthy, though unrecorded immune exposures were likely present. The donor was CMV seropositive and was included in the group of approximately 310 seropositive cohort members. A peripheral blood sample was provided by each donor, and peripheral blood mononuclear cells were used for TCR beta sequencing. Genomic DNA was extracted from the blood cell samples with the Qiagen DNeasy Blood Extraction Kit. Via the germline V gene, CDR1 is MGHRA and CDR2 YSYEKL. The trim is 0 bases for V and 3 bases for J, with a gap of 11 bases between the germline ends. Inclusive of the bounding cysteine and phenylalanine, the CDR3 is 15 residues long. Left in the record is the CDR3 DNA by itself, 45 bases read in frame from the first base.

This receptor was taken from a man in his forties in good health and CMV-seropositive. The sequenced sample was PBMCs. The rearranged segments are TRBV4-1 and TRBJ1-2; TRBD1 might be the D gene, on 5 matching bases. CDR3 protein: CASSQDPGGYYGYTF. DNA sequence: TGCGCCAGCAGCCAAGACCCGGGGGGATACTATGGCTACACCTTC.